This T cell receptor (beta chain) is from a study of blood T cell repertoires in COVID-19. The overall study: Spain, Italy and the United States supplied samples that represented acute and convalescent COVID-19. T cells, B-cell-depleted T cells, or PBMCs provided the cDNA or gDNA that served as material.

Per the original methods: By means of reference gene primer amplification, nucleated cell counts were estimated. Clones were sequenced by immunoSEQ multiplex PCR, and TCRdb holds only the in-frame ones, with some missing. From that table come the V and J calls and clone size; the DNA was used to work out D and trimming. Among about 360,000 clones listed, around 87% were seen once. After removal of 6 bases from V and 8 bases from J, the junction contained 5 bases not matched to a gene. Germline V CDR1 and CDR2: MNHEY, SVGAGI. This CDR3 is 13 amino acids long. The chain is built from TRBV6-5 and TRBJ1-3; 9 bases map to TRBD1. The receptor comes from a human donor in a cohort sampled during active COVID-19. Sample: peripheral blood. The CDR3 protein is CASRIQGAHTIYF. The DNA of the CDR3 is TGTGCCAGCAGGATACAGGGGGCACACACCATATATTTT.